This TCR beta chain derives from a study of cytomegalovirus exposure and HLA in healthy donors. Study-wide context: Prior work identified some 120 million unique TCR beta sequences in 150 million to 200 million T cells.

Both 60 Vbeta primers and 13 Jbeta primers went into the PCR. Profiling relied on immunoSEQ multiplex PCR, and the TCRdb table lists in-frame clones only, not all of them. The sample shows approximately 160,000 clones, around 72% of them seen only once. The CDR3 runs 15 residues. Looked up from germline, CDR1 is SGHDN and CDR2 is FVKESK. V gave up 4 bases and J gave up 8 bases; unmatched junction bases: 8. The chain has TRBV14 and TRBJ2-2, with 9 bases fitting TRBD2. This clonotype originated in a man in his fifties or sixties in good health and CMV-seronegative. Sequenced input: PBMCs. CDR3 bases: TGTGCCAGCAGCCTCCGGACTAGCGATACAGGGGAGCTGTTTTTT. It codes for CASSLRTSDTGELFF.